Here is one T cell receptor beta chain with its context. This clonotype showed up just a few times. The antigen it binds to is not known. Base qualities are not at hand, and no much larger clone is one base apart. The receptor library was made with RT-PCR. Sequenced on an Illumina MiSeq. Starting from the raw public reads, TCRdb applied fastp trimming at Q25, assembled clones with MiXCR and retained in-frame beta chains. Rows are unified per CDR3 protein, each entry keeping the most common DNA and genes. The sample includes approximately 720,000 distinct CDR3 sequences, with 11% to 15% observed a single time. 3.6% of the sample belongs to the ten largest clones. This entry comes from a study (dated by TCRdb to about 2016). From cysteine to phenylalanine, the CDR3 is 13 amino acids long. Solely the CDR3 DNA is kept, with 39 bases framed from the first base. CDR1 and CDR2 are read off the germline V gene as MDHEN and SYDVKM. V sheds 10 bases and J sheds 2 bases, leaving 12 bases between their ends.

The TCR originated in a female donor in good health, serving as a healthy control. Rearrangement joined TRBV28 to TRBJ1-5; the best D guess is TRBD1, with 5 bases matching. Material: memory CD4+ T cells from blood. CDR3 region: CATETRGNQPQHF. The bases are TGTGCCACAGAAACCAGGGGCAATCAGCCCCAGCATTTT.